Presented here are 26 T cell receptor beta chains from one specimen sequenced in a study of control samples from healthy donors and cancer patients. Sequencing used immunoSEQ multiplex PCR; TCRdb keeps in-frame clones, though not all of them. The data contain about 100,000 clones, about 86% of them seen just once; the ten biggest clones take up less than 15%. The sequencing input was blood. The source is a man aged 30-40 years in good health.

This clone was seen only once. V gene TRBV7-6 combines with J gene TRBJ1-4; 12 bases match TRBD1. CDR1 SGHVS and CDR2 FNYEAQ come from the germline V gene. Trimming removed 3 bases from V and 11 bases from J; junction bases left unmatched: 10. The CDR3 length is 16 residues. CDR3 sequence: CASSFGTRDRGHKLFF. In nucleotides, the CDR3 is TGTGCCAGCAGCTTCGGGACCCGGGACAGGGGGCATAAACTGTTTTTT.

The rearrangement joins TRBV29-1 to TRBJ1-1, with 11 nucleotides matching TRBD1. V trimming: 6 bases; J trimming: 4 bases; junction bases outside the gene matches: 1. Germline V gene lookup returns CDR1 SQVTM and CDR2 ANQGSEA. The CDR3 consists of 12 residues. Here the CDR3 DNA reads TGCAGCGTGGACAGGGGGCTCACTGAAGCTTTCTTT. Its protein product is CSVDRGLTEAFF.

The chain carries TRBV19 and TRBJ1-6; maybe TRBD1 (6 bases). This CDR3 region has 15 residues. CDR1 LNHDA and CDR2 SQIVND come from the germline V gene (reference sequence). V lost 4 bases to trimming and J lost 5 bases, with 12 bases between them. The CDR3 DNA reads as TGTGCCAGTAGTAGAGGGGGAACGGATAATTCACCCCTCCACTTT. It translates to CASSRGGTDNSPLHF.

The chain employs TRBV11-2 and TRBJ2-1; D ambiguous. CDR1 and CDR2 (germline): SGHAT, FQNNGV. The CDR3 extends over 17 amino acids. Trimming took 5 bases from V and 0 from J, leaving 17 bases between them. The CDR3 bases are TGTGCCAGCAGCGCCCTCCTTGGAAAGAGCTCCTACAATGAGCAGTTCTTC. This codes for CASSALLGKSSYNEQFF. The full variable domain, its missing parts supplied by reference TRBV11-2 and TRBJ2-1, is EAGVAQSPRYKIIEKRQSVAFWCNPISGHATLYWYQQILGQGPKLLIQFQNNGVVDDSQLPKDRFSAERLKGVDSTLKIQPAKLEDSAVYLCASSALLGKSSYNEQFFGPGTRLTVL.

The chain links TRBV6-2 or TRBV6-3 to TRBJ2-1; no clear D gene. The V end lost 3 bases, the J end lost 8 bases, and 11 bases lay between the germline ends. Germline V gives CDR1 MNHEY, CDR2 SVGEGT. This CDR3 has 13 amino acids. The CDR3 spells CASSYEKDHEQFF. In nucleotides, the CDR3 is TGTGCCAGCAGTTATGAAAAGGACCATGAGCAGTTCTTC.

J is TRBJ1-2 and V is TRBV4-2; D unresolved. This CDR3 is built from 15 residues. Germline V gene data show CDR1 as LGHNA and CDR2 as YNFKEQ. V shed 3 bases and J shed 6 bases, with 17 bases lying between them. Here the CDR3 reads CASSQSLVTTDGYTF. As DNA, the CDR3 is TGTGCCAGCAGCCAGAGCCTGGTGACTACCGATGGCTACACCTTC.

The chain carries TRBV18 and TRBJ2-6; D unclear. CDR3 size: 14 residues. Germline CDR1 is KGHSH and CDR2 is LQKENI. V lost 5 bases to trimming and J lost 2 bases, with 7 bases between them. CDR3: CASSKETGANVLTF. The CDR3 coding sequence is TGTGCCAGCTCAAAAGAAACTGGGGCCAACGTCCTGACTTTC. Supplemented by reference TRBV18 and TRBJ2-6, the full variable domain reads NAGVMQNPRHLVRRRGQEARLRCSPMKGHSHVYWYRQLPEEGLKFMVYLQKENIIDESGMPKERFSAEFPKEGPSILRIQQVVRGDSAAYFCASSKETGANVLTFGAGSRLTVL.

This clone was seen a few times. This chain joins TRBV3-1 (or the pseudogene TRBV3-2) and TRBJ2-7, with TRBD2 matching over 12 bases. CDR1 and CDR2 (germline): LGHDT, YNNKEL (reference sequence). V shed 6 bases, J shed 4 bases, and the junction held 10 bases outside the gene matches. This CDR3 has 16 residues. The CDR3 DNA reads as TGTGCCAGCAGTCATCCATGGACTAGCGGGGTATACGAGCAGTACTTC. This encodes CASSHPWTSGVYEQYF.

This rearrangement joins TRBV24-1 to TRBJ1-4, with 12 positions matching TRBD1. Germline V gives CDR1 KGHDR, CDR2 SFDVKD. This CDR3 is 16 amino acids long. Trimming took 4 bases from V and 8 from J; bases not matched to a gene: 7. This CDR3 is CATSETGTGGREKLFF. DNA for the CDR3: TGTGCCACCAGTGAAACCGGGACAGGGGGCCGGGAAAAACTGTTTTTT.

The chain is built from TRBV6-5 and TRBJ2-5; a possible D gene is TRBD2 (6 bases). The CDR3 has 16 residues. CDR1 MNHEY and CDR2 SVGAGI come from the germline V gene. The V gene lost 2 bases and the J gene lost 5 bases, with 18 bases spanning the gap. CDR3 DNA sequence: TGTGCCAGCAGTTACGGTCTCGGGGGAACCACCGAGACCCAGTACTTC. Amino acids: CASSYGLGGTTETQYF.

A remark on this clone: Other DNA sequences in the same sample also yield this CDR3. The chain carries TRBV9 and TRBJ2-1; a possible D gene is TRBD2 (6 bases). The CDR3 contains 16 residues. Germline V gene lookup returns CDR1 SGDLS and CDR2 YYNGEE. V dropped 1 base and J dropped 1 base, with 12 bases sitting between them. The CDR3 sequence is CASSVTSGSSYNEQFF. The CDR3 region has the DNA TGTGCCAGCAGCGTAACGAGCGGGTCTTCCTACAATGAGCAGTTCTTC.

The rearrangement joins TRBV12-5 to TRBJ2-4; 7 bases match TRBD1. The J segment lost 1 base and the V segment lost 1 base, leaving 7 bases of the junction unmatched. Germline V CDR1 and CDR2: LGHNT, FRNRAP. CDR3 length: 17 residues. The CDR3 loop is CASGLGGQVGAKNIQYF. CDR3 sequence (DNA): TGTGCTAGTGGTTTGGGCGGACAGGTTGGGGCCAAAAACATTCAGTACTTC. Variable domain in full (rest from reference TRBV12-5 and TRBJ2-4): DARVTQTPRHKVTEMGQEVTMRCQPILGHNTVFWYRQTMMQGLELLAYFRNRAPLDDSGMPKDRFSAEMPDATLATLKIQPSEPRDSAVYFCASGLGGQVGAKNIQYFGAGTRLSVL.

V gene TRBV27 combines with J gene TRBJ2-6, with D maybe TRBD2 (6 bases). Trimming cost V 4 bases and J 0 bases, with 19 bases left between them. Germline V gene sequence: CDR1 MNHEY, CDR2 SMNVEV (reference sequence). The CDR3 spans 19 residues. The CDR3: CASSSGWGVGLSGANVLTF. CDR3 nucleotide sequence: TGTGCCAGCAGTTCTGGTTGGGGGGTTGGCCTCTCTGGGGCCAACGTCCTGACTTTC.

This clone was detected once. The chain carries TRBV2 and TRBJ2-1; D may correspond to TRBD1 or TRBD2 (5 bases each). V was shortened by 6 bases and J by 7 bases, with 22 bases between the two germline ends. The CDR3 has 16 residues. Germline V gives CDR1 SNHLY, CDR2 FYNNEI. DNA of the CDR3: TGTGCCAGCAGGGAAATCGACAGCCTAGCCCAAAATGAGCAGTTCTTC. Its translation is CASREIDSLAQNEQFF. Together with reference TRBV2 and TRBJ2-1, the CDR3 gives the full variable domain: EPEVTQTPSHQVTQMGQEVILRCVPISNHLYFYWYRQILGQKVEFLVSFYNNEISEKSEIFDDQFSVERPDGSNFTLKIRSTKLEDSAMYFCASREIDSLAQNEQFFGPGTRLTVL.

The chain has TRBV9 and TRBJ1-4; a weak D match, TRBD1 (5 bases). The CDR3 has 15 residues. The V end lost 2 bases, the J end lost 3 bases, and 11 bases lay between the germline ends. From germline, CDR1 is SGDLS and CDR2 YYNGEE. The CDR3 DNA reads TGTGCCAGCAGCGTTGACAGCTCGGCTAATGAAAAACTGTTTTTT. Translated: CASSVDSSANEKLFF.

The V call is TRBV5-6, the J call TRBJ1-5; D is uncertain. Germline loops: CDR1 SGHDT, CDR2 YYEEEE. The CDR3 consists of 13 residues. V was pared by 0 bases and J by 7 bases, with 8 bases between. This CDR3 is CASSLGVGQPQHF. The CDR3 nucleotides read TGTGCCAGCAGCTTGGGGGTTGGACAGCCCCAGCATTTT.

The chain recombines TRBV4-2 with TRBJ2-1; D remains unclear. This CDR3 is 19 amino acids long. V gave up 0 bases and J gave up 0 bases, with 18 bases separating them. CDR1 and CDR2 (germline): LGHNA, YNFKEQ. The CDR3 spells CASSQETPNNVDSYNEQFF. The CDR3 DNA reads as TGTGCCAGCAGCCAAGAAACTCCGAACAACGTTGACTCCTACAATGAGCAGTTCTTC.

This chain connects TRBV21-1 to TRBJ2-7. TRBV21-1 is flagged as a pseudogene. The CDR3 is made up of 13 amino acids. As DNA, the CDR3 is TGTGCCAGCAGCATCGAAGTGTTCCACGAGCAGTACTTC. Protein: CASSIEVFHEQYF.

J is TRBJ1-2 and V is TRBV5-6; tentative D call: TRBD1 (6 bases). The germline V gene has CDR1 SGHDT and CDR2 YYEEEE. The length of the CDR3 is 14 residues. Trimming removed 4 bases from V and 7 bases from J, with 17 bases in between. CDR3 in DNA: TGTGCCAGCAGCCCCCCGGACAGATATTCTGGCTACACCTTC. Its protein product is CASSPPDRYSGYTF.

The rearrangement joins TRBV3-1 (or the pseudogene TRBV3-2) to TRBJ2-1, with D possibly being TRBD2 (6 bases). Per germline, CDR1 LGHDT and CDR2 YNNKEL (reference sequence). This CDR3 region has 16 residues. Between the trimmed V and J ends, which lost 3 bases and 5 bases, there was a span of 17 bases. The DNA for the CDR3 is TGTGCCAGCAGCCATTCTAGCGTCCCGATAAACAATGAGCAGTTCTTC. As protein: CASSHSSVPINNEQFF.

The genes are TRBV27 and TRBJ2-7; TRBD1 or TRBD2 may be the D gene (6 bases each). This CDR3 is 13 amino acids long. The V gene's germline CDR1 is MNHEY and CDR2 SMNVEV (reference sequence). Trimming left V 6 bases short and J 2 bases short, with 11 bases between. CDR3 residues: CASRTRDTYEQYF. CDR3 nucleotides: TGTGCCAGCAGGACGCGGGACACCTACGAGCAGTACTTC.

This rearrangement joins TRBV2 to TRBJ2-2; 7 bases fit TRBD2. The germline CDR1 and CDR2 sequences are SNHLY and FYNNEI. V shed 7 bases and J 2 bases; nucleotides not matched to a gene: 4. This CDR3 spans 14 amino acids. The CDR3 region is CASTSGGNTGELFF. As DNA, the CDR3 is TGTGCCAGCACTAGCGGAGGTAACACCGGGGAGCTGTTTTTT.

This clone has only one observation. The V gene is TRBV12-3 or TRBV12-4, the J gene TRBJ2-7; 8 nucleotides align to TRBD1. The CDR3 totals 12 residues. V dropped 6 bases and J dropped 7; count of bases not matched to a gene: 5. The DNA of the CDR3 is TGTGCCAGCAGCTTGACAGGGGATGAGCAGTACTTC. It translates to CASSLTGDEQYF.

This chain connects TRBV28 to TRBJ1-1, with D perhaps TRBD1 (5 bases). The germline CDR1 and CDR2 sequences are MDHEN and SYDVKM. The CDR3 contains 16 residues. Trimming left V 3 bases short and J 1 base short, with 15 bases between. The CDR3 nucleotides read TGTGCCAGCAGTTTCGACCTAGGGGCTGGGAACACTGAAGCTTTCTTT. Translated, it gives CASSFDLGAGNTEAFF.

This chain links TRBV19 with TRBJ2-6, with D uncertain. The V end lost 4 bases, the J end lost 0 bases, and 10 bases lay between the germline ends. There are 16 residues in the CDR3. Germline V gene lookup returns CDR1 LNHDA and CDR2 SQIVND (reference sequence). CDR3 amino acids: CASSTETSSGANVLTF. The CDR3 region has the DNA TGTGCCAGTAGTACCGAGACAAGCTCTGGGGCCAACGTCCTGACTTTC.

The chain employs TRBV27 and TRBJ1-5; no clear D. CDR1 and CDR2 from the germline V gene are MNHEY and SMNVEV (reference sequence). The V end lost 8 bases, the J end lost 4 bases, and 6 bases lay between the germline ends. This CDR3 has 11 residues. Here the CDR3 reads CASGDNQPQHF. In DNA, the CDR3 is TGTGCCAGCGGAGATAATCAGCCCCAGCATTTT.